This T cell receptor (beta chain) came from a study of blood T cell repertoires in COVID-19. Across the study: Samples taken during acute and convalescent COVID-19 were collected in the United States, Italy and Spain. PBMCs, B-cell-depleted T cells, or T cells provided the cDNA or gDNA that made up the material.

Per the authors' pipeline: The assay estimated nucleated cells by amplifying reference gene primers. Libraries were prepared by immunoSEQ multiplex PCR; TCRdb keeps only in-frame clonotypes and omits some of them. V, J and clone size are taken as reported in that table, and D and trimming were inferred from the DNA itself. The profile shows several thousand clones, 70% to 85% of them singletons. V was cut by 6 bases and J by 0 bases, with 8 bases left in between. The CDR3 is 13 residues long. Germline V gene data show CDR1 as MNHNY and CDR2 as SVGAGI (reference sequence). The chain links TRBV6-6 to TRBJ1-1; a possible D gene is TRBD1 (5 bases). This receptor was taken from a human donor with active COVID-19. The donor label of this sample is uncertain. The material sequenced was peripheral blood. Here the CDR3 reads CASSPRVNTEAFF. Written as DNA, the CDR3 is TGTGCCAGCAGCCCCAGGGTGAACACTGAAGCTTTCTTT.